The TCR beta chain under discussion was sequenced for a study of T cell changes during pregnancy in multiple sclerosis. TCRdb's table, derived via immunoSEQ multiplex PCR, lists solely in-frame clones and lacks some. The sample consists of 78,000 or so clones, about 90% of them appearing once. CDR3 length: 15 residues. Germline CDR1 SQVTM, CDR2 ANQGSEA. Trimming stripped 4 bases from V and 5 bases from J, with 20 bases between. The J gene is TRBJ2-5, the V gene TRBV29-1, with D possibly being TRBD2 (5 bases). Sequencing used peripheral blood, obtained before pregnancy. The sequence derives from a female donor with multiple sclerosis, enrolled in a pregnancy study. CDR3 nucleotides: TGCAGCGTTGTAAGTTCTGAGGTACGCGGGGAGACCCAGTACTTC. The encoded protein is CSVVSSEVRGETQYF.